These 17 T cell receptor beta chains share one sample of origin, sequenced in a study of T cells in Graves' hyperthyroidism and ophthalmopathy. Template material for amplifying TCR beta CDR3 regions consisted of RNA transcripts. The HTBI set primed first-round TCR CDR3 RT-PCR. TCRdb reanalysed the multiplex PCR reads using MiXCR and keeps one entry per CDR3 protein. The table has about 640,000 distinct CDR3 sequences, about a fifth seen once. The sequenced sample was blood. The receptors derive from a man younger than 45 with Graves' ophthalmopathy.

J is TRBJ2-7 and V is TRBV11-2; D perhaps matches TRBD2 (5 bases). Trimming removed 2 bases from V and 2 bases from J, with 13 bases in between. The CDR3 extends over 15 amino acids. Germline CDR1 is SGHAT and CDR2 is FQNNGV. CDR3 coding DNA: TGTGCCAGCAGCTTAAACTTCTACGGGGCCTACGAGCAGTACTTC. This sequence encodes CASSLNFYGAYEQYF.

About this clonotype: At one end, the junction sequence differs from germline, possibly due to a read error. The V call is TRBV6-1, the J call TRBJ2-7; tentatively, D is TRBD1 (6 bases). Germline V CDR1 and CDR2: MNHNS, SASEGT. The CDR3 has 16 amino acids. The CDR3 reads CASSTGTFTGTYGQYF. The CDR3 nucleotides read TGTGCCAGCAGCACAGGAACCTTTACAGGGACCTACGGGCAGTACTTC.

This clonotype was seen ten or more times. The gene calls are TRBV5-1 and TRBJ2-3; weak D call: TRBD2 (6 bases). This CDR3 is built from 16 residues. The V and J ends lost 4 bases and 5 bases respectively, with 20 bases between them. The germline CDR1 and CDR2 sequences are SGHRS and YFSETQ. CDR3: CASSAGPGNRRDTQYF. In DNA, the CDR3 is TGCGCCAGCAGCGCGGGGCCGGGGAACAGAAGAGATACGCAGTATTTT.

The chain has TRBV29-1 and TRBJ1-2; no clear D gene. CDR1 and CDR2 (germline): SQVTM, ANQGSEA. CDR3 length equals 11 residues. The ends were cut back, 7 bases at V and 5 bases at J, with 11 bases in the middle. The CDR3 region is CSDRMRYGYTF. The CDR3 nucleotides are TGCAGCGACCGAATGCGGTATGGCTACACCTTC.

This clonotype was seen ten or more times. The CDR3 coding sequence is TGTGCCAGTGAGGGGGAACAGCCCCTCTCAAACTATGGCTACACCTTC. The encoded protein is CASEGEQPLSNYGYTF. The chain joins TRBV2 to TRBJ1-2, with TRBD1 as a possible D gene (6 bases). Trimming removed 9 bases from V and 2 bases from J, with 22 bases in between. Germline V gene lookup returns CDR1 SNHLY and CDR2 FYNNEI. This CDR3 has 16 amino acids.

This clonotype was observed a few times. The V gene is TRBV5-1, the J gene TRBJ2-3; the D is unclear. V lost 0 bases, J lost 0 bases, and 11 bases lay in between. CDR3 length: 16 amino acids. The germline CDR1 and CDR2 sequences are SGHRS and YFSETQ. CDR3 in amino acids: CASSLARASSTDTQYF. The CDR3 DNA is TGCGCCAGCAGCTTGGCTCGGGCTTCTAGCACAGATACGCAGTATTTT. The full variable domain, in which reference TRBV5-1 and TRBJ2-3 provide the parts outside the CDR3, is KAGVTQTPRYLIKTRGQQVTLSCSPISGHRSVSWYQQTPGQGLQFLFEYFSETQRNKGNFPGRFSGRQFSNSRSEMNVSTLELGDSALYLCASSLARASSTDTQYFGPGTRLTVL.

Comments on this clonotype: The junction differs from germline at one of its ends, possibly a read error. The chain employs TRBV28 and TRBJ1-1; 9 bases line up with TRBD1. Germline CDR1 reads MDHEN; CDR2 reads SYDVKM. CDR3 length: 15 amino acids. CDR3 DNA sequence: TGTGCCAGCAGTCCCTTACAGGGGGCGTGGACTGGAGCTTTCTTT. Residues: CASSPLQGAWTGAFF.

This clonotype was seen ten or more times. The chain carries TRBV6-5 and TRBJ2-5; the match to TRBD1 covers 7 bases. Germline CDR1 and CDR2: MNHEY and SVGAGI. V lost 0 bases to trimming and J lost 5 bases; unmatched junction nucleotides: 3. The CDR3 is made up of 14 amino acids. The DNA of the CDR3 is TGTGCCAGCAGTTACTCAACAGGGGAGGAGACCCAGTACTTC. Translating gives CASSYSTGEETQYF.

The chain carries TRBV7-3 and TRBJ2-3; D uncertain. The V gene lost 5 bases and the J gene lost 6 bases, with 9 bases spanning the gap. This CDR3 has 12 residues. Germline V gene lookup returns CDR1 SGHTA and CDR2 FQGTGA. CDR3 sequence (DNA): TGTGCCAGCAGCCGCTCGGGCGATACGCAGTATTTT. Translated: CASSRSGDTQYF. Full variable domain (remainder filled in from reference TRBV7-3 and TRBJ2-3): GAGVSQTPSNKVTEKGKYVELRCDPISGHTALYWYRQSLGQGPEFLIYFQGTGAADDSGLPNDRFFAVRPEGSVSTLKIQRTERGDSAVYLCASSRSGDTQYFGPGTRLTVL.

The genes are TRBV27 and TRBJ2-3; the D gene is possibly TRBD2 (6 bases). Trimming stripped 8 bases from V and 2 bases from J, with 11 bases between. CDR1 is MNHEY and CDR2 is SMNVEV in the germline V gene (reference sequence). The CDR3 runs to 13 residues. The CDR3 DNA reads as TGTGCCAGCGCCGGGAGTTACACAGATACGCAGTATTTT. Residues: CASAGSYTDTQYF.

This clonotype was observed a few times. The chain uses TRBV20-1 and TRBJ2-1; TRBD2 matches at 8 bases. Germline V gene sequence: CDR1 DFQATT, CDR2 SNEGSKA (reference sequence). This CDR3 comprises 14 residues. After removal of 4 bases from V and 3 bases from J, the junction contained 5 bases not matched to a gene. Here the CDR3 DNA reads TGCAGTGCTATCGAGCGGGAGATCTACAATGAGCAGTTCTTC. Translation gives CSAIEREIYNEQFF.

This clonotype has ten or more counts. The V gene is TRBV18, the J gene TRBJ2-1; D is unresolved. Trimming removed 3 bases at V and 9 bases at J, with 6 bases between. Per the germline V gene, CDR1 is KGHSH and CDR2 is LQKENI. CDR3 length equals 11 residues. CDR3 in DNA: TGTGCCAGCTCACCGGGCGGTGAGCAGTTCTTC. It encodes CASSPGGEQFF.

This clonotype was observed many times. The V gene is TRBV18, the J gene TRBJ1-2, with D tentatively TRBD1 (5 bases). Per germline, CDR1 KGHSH and CDR2 LQKENI. Deletions cut 3 bases from V and 0 bases from J, with 11 bases between. CDR3 length: 15 residues. Written as DNA, the CDR3 is TGTGCCAGCTCACCGGGGACGGCCACTAACTATGGCTACACCTTC. Translating it yields CASSPGTATNYGYTF.

This clonotype has a handful of counts. The rearrangement uses TRBV7-8 and TRBJ1-2; D is undetermined. V lost 2 bases to trimming and J lost 3 bases, with 7 bases between them. CDR3 length equals 13 residues. The germline gives CDR1 SGHVS, CDR2 FQNEAQ. The DNA for the CDR3 is TGTGCCAGCAGCTTATATGGGGACTATGGCTACACCTTC. It codes for CASSLYGDYGYTF.

J is TRBJ1-4 and V is TRBV11-2; D is perhaps TRBD1 (5 bases). The germline V gene has CDR1 SGHAT and CDR2 FQNNGV. CDR3 length: 15 residues. Deletions cut 4 bases from V and 7 bases from J, with 16 bases between. CDR3 protein: CASSSTGVGGEKLFF. The CDR3 nucleotides read TGTGCCAGCAGCTCCACGGGGGTGGGAGGTGAAAAACTGTTTTTT. Combining the CDR3 with reference TRBV11-2 and TRBJ1-4 gives the whole variable domain EAGVAQSPRYKIIEKRQSVAFWCNPISGHATLYWYQQILGQGPKLLIQFQNNGVVDDSQLPKDRFSAERLKGVDSTLKIQPAKLEDSAVYLCASSSTGVGGEKLFFGSGTQLSVL.

The chain joins TRBV29-1 to TRBJ2-3, with D possibly being TRBD2 (5 bases). Trimming removed 7 bases from V and 1 base from J, with 9 bases in between. The germline V gene has CDR1 SQVTM and CDR2 ANQGSEA. The CDR3 spans 12 residues. The CDR3 region is CSGGSGTDTQYF. The CDR3, as DNA: TGCAGCGGTGGGAGTGGCACAGATACGCAGTATTTT.

This clonotype was observed a handful of times. V and J are TRBV5-6 and TRBJ2-7; D might be TRBD1 (6 bases). The length of the CDR3 is 12 residues. V lost 2 bases, J lost 5 bases, and 8 bases lay in between. The germline V gene encodes CDR1 SGHDT and CDR2 YYEEEE. The DNA of the CDR3 is TGTGCCAGCAGCTTCTACAGGGACGAGCAGTACTTC. Translated: CASSFYRDEQYF.